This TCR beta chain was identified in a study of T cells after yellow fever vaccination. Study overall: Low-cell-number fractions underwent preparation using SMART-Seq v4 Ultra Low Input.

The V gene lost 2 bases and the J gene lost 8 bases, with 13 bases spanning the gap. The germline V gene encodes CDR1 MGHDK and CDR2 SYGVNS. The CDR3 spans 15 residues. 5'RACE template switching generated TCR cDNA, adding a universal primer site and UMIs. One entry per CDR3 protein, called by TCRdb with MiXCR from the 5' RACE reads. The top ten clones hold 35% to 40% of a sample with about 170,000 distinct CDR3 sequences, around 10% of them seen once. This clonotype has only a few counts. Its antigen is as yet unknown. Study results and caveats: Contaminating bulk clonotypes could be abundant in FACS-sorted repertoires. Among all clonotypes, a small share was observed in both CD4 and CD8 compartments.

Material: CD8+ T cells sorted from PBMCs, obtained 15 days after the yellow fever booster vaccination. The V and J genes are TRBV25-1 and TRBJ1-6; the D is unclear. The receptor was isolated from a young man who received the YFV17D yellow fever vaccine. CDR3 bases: TGTGCCAGCAGTGAAACCGCCGATCATTATTCACCCCTCCACTTT. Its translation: CASSETADHYSPLHF.